This entry lists 25 T cell receptor beta chains sequenced from one sample in a study of cytomegalovirus exposure and HLA in healthy donors. The study ran its PCR with 60 Vbeta and 13 Jbeta primers. The data were produced by immunoSEQ multiplex PCR, yet TCRdb's version contains in-frame clones alone and is incomplete. Among 110,000 to 150,000 clones listed, around 9.7% were seen once. The sequencing sample was made of PBMCs. Source of these receptors: a man over 45 in good health and CMV-seronegative.

This clone has a handful of counts. The rearrangement joins TRBV6-4 to TRBJ2-1; 7 bases map to TRBD1. CDR1 is MRHNA, CDR2 SNTAGT, per germline. With 4 bases clipped from V and 4 bases from J, the junction kept 7 bases outside the gene matches. There are 15 residues in the CDR3. The CDR3 DNA reads as TGTGCCAGCAGTGTGGTCCAGGGGGAATACAATGAGCAGTTCTTC. It translates to CASSVVQGEYNEQFF.

The chain carries TRBV18 and TRBJ2-3; 7 nucleotides line up with TRBD1. Germline loops: CDR1 KGHSH, CDR2 LQKENI. This CDR3 is built from 16 residues. The junction had 6 bases not matched to a gene; V was cut back by 0 bases and J by 3 bases. The CDR3 region has the DNA TGTGCCAGCTCACCACCTGGACAGGTTCGGACAGATACGCAGTATTTT. Translation: CASSPPGQVRTDTQYF.

The CDR3 coding sequence is TGCGCCAGCAGTGCCGGGATAGCGGGAGCAGACGGGGAGCTGTTTTTT. This gives the protein CASSAGIAGADGELFF. The chain couples TRBV10-1 to TRBJ2-2; 9 nucleotides line up with TRBD2. In germline, CDR1 is WNHNN, CDR2 SYGVQD (reference sequence). The V and J ends lost 4 bases and 7 bases, in that order; junction bases with no gene match: 10. The CDR3 is 16 residues long.

CDR3 DNA sequence: TGTGCCTGGAGTGTGACAGCGCAAGAGACCCAGTACTTC. Translating gives CAWSVTAQETQYF. The chain couples TRBV30 to TRBJ2-5, with D perhaps TRBD1 (5 bases). The V gene's germline CDR1 is GTSNPN and CDR2 SVGIG (reference sequence). The V and J ends lost 0 bases and 2 bases respectively, with 7 bases between them. There are 13 residues in the CDR3.

There are a few counts of this clone. V gene TRBV28 combines with J gene TRBJ2-2, with TRBD1 matching 9 bases. This CDR3 contains 14 residues. Germline V lookup: CDR1 MDHEN, CDR2 SYDVKM. V dropped 5 bases and J dropped 3; count of bases not matched to a gene: 1. The chain's CDR3 is CASSRTGDTGELFF. The CDR3 nucleotides are TGTGCCAGCAGTCGGACAGGGGACACCGGGGAGCTGTTTTTT.

This clone was observed a handful of times. The CDR3 nucleotides read TGTGCCAGCAGTGCTACTAGCGGGGGATACAATGAGCAGTTCTTC. This sequence encodes CASSATSGGYNEQFF. The gene calls are TRBV6-6 and TRBJ2-1; 11 bases fit TRBD2. This CDR3 spans 15 amino acids. From germline, CDR1 is MNHNY and CDR2 SVGAGI (reference sequence). V shed 5 bases and J 4 bases; nucleotides not matched to a gene: 4.

This chain connects TRBV7-2 to TRBJ2-1, with D unresolved. Trimming removed 5 bases at V and 0 bases at J, with 11 bases between. The CDR3 extends over 15 amino acids. Germline CDR1 is SGHTA and CDR2 is FQGNSA. The CDR3 loop reads CASSPLVNSYNEQFF. As DNA, the CDR3 is TGTGCCAGCAGCCCACTCGTGAACTCCTACAATGAGCAGTTCTTC.

The chain recombines TRBV6-1 with TRBJ1-5; TRBD1 is a possible D gene (5 bases). The CDR3 sequence is 16 residues long. In germline, CDR1 is MNHNS, CDR2 SASEGT. The germline V and J ends were trimmed by 0 bases and 4 bases, with 13 bases remaining between them. This chain's CDR3 is CASSEARGFGNQPQHF. The CDR3, as DNA: TGTGCCAGCAGTGAAGCCCGGGGGTTCGGGAATCAGCCCCAGCATTTT.

This clone was counted between two and nine times. The genes are TRBV19 and TRBJ2-6, with D tentatively TRBD2 (6 bases). V shed 8 bases and J shed 2 bases, with 13 bases lying between them. CDR1 and CDR2 (germline): LNHDA, SQIVND (reference sequence). This CDR3 comprises 15 residues. The CDR3 DNA follows: TGTGCCAGTTTGGAGGGAGGCACTGGGGCCAACGTCCTGACTTTC. As protein: CASLEGGTGANVLTF.

This clone was counted between two and nine times. The chain combines TRBV30 with TRBJ2-7; D perhaps matches TRBD1 (6 bases). CDR3 size: 11 residues. The V end was cut by 4 bases, the J end by 3 bases, with 7 bases between. From germline, CDR1 is GTSNPN and CDR2 SVGIG (reference sequence). The CDR3 spells CAWKDSYEQYF. The CDR3 DNA follows: TGTGCCTGGAAGGACAGCTACGAGCAGTACTTC.

The chain is built from TRBV25-1 and TRBJ2-2, with TRBD2 identical over 8 bases. Germline-derived CDR1 and CDR2 are MGHDK and SYGVNS. The CDR3 spans 15 residues. Trimming took 5 bases from V and 5 from J; bases not matched to a gene: 7. The CDR3 DNA is TGTGCCAGCAGTATAATAGCGGGACGGACCGGGGAGCTGTTTTTT. Amino acid sequence: CASSIIAGRTGELFF.

This clone showed up just a few times. CDR3 residues: CASSTFLDSDSNQPQHF. CDR3 DNA sequence: TGTGCCAGTAGTACCTTCCTTGACAGCGATAGCAATCAGCCCCAGCATTTT. The chain combines TRBV19 with TRBJ1-5; weak D call: TRBD1 (5 bases). The V gene's germline CDR1 is LNHDA and CDR2 SQIVND (reference sequence). V lost 4 bases and J lost 0, with 16 bases in between. The CDR3 consists of 17 residues.

This clone was picked up a small number of times. DNA of the CDR3: TGCGCCAGCAGCCCCCCTGGGCGGGGACTAGTTGGTGGGTGGGAGACCCAGTACTTC. Encoded protein: CASSPPGRGLVGGWETQYF. V is TRBV4-1 and J is TRBJ2-5; 8 bases fit TRBD2. J gave up 5 bases and V 4 bases, and 21 bases lay outside the gene matches. The CDR3 length is 19 residues. Germline CDR1 MGHRA, CDR2 YSYEKL.

The chain couples TRBV30 to TRBJ2-2; D is uncertain. V was pared by 4 bases and J by 3 bases, with 12 bases between. CDR1 is GTSNPN, CDR2 SVGIG, per germline (reference sequence). The CDR3 contains 14 residues. For the CDR3, the DNA is TGTGCCTGGAATCGGCAGGTTGACACCGGGGAGCTGTTTTTT. Its protein is CAWNRQVDTGELFF.

The chain is built from TRBV6-5 and TRBJ1-2; the match to TRBD1 covers 7 bases. Germline V gives CDR1 MNHEY, CDR2 SVGAGI. The V segment lost 6 bases and the J segment 5 bases; nucleotides outside the gene matches: 9. The CDR3 is 14 residues long. CDR3 sequence: CASSYRDSRYGYTF. The CDR3 nucleotides are TGTGCCAGCAGCTACAGGGACAGTCGGTATGGCTACACCTTC.

This sequence joins TRBV6-5 and TRBJ2-5; weak D call: TRBD2 (6 bases). With 6 bases removed from V and 3 bases from J, the gap between germline ends came to 17 bases. Germline lookup yields CDR1 MNHEY and CDR2 SVGAGI. CDR3 length: 15 residues. CDR3 protein: CASSLIGTGKETQYF. CDR3 sequence (DNA): TGTGCCAGCAGCCTGATCGGGACTGGAAAAGAGACCCAGTACTTC.

The chain recombines TRBV9 with TRBJ2-1; D possibly corresponds to TRBD1 (5 bases). The CDR3 totals 15 residues. The V end lost 0 bases, the J end lost 9 bases, and 16 bases lay between the germline ends. Germline values: CDR1 SGDLS, CDR2 YYNGEE. CDR3 in amino acids: CASSVALGRGPEQFF. The CDR3 DNA follows: TGTGCCAGCAGCGTAGCTTTGGGTAGGGGCCCTGAGCAGTTCTTC.

V and J are TRBV4-1 and TRBJ1-2; 8 nucleotides line up with TRBD1. The junction had 7 bases not matched to a gene; V was cut back by 1 base and J by 6 bases. The CDR3 runs 15 residues. CDR1 and CDR2 (germline): MGHRA, YSYEKL. The CDR3: CASSQGTGIQNGYTF. The CDR3 coding sequence is TGCGCCAGCAGCCAAGGGACAGGGATTCAAAATGGCTACACCTTC.

This clone was seen only a few times. This rearrangement joins TRBV6-1 to TRBJ1-4; D is possibly TRBD1 (5 bases). Germline V lookup: CDR1 MNHNS, CDR2 SASEGT. CDR3 length equals 14 residues. Trimming removed 1 base from V and 10 bases from J, with 13 bases in between. The CDR3 DNA is TGTGCCAGCAGTGAAGGGGCAGGGATCGGAAAACTGTTTTTT. The encoded protein is CASSEGAGIGKLFF.

The rearrangement uses TRBV5-8 and TRBJ2-5; TRBD1 aligns across 8 bases. J gave up 5 bases and V 4 bases, and 13 bases lay outside the gene matches. This CDR3 comprises 16 residues. Per germline, CDR1 SGHTS and CDR2 YDEGEE. The CDR3 region is CASSPGQGRSSETQYF. The DNA of the CDR3 is TGTGCCAGCAGCCCTGGACAGGGACGTTCTTCGGAGACCCAGTACTTC.

This clone was observed a handful of times. This chain connects TRBV4-1 to TRBJ1-1; the D gene is possibly TRBD1 (5 bases). This CDR3 is built from 13 residues. The V end lost 1 base, the J end lost 12 bases, and 15 bases lay between the germline ends. Germline V gene data show CDR1 as MGHRA and CDR2 as YSYEKL. The CDR3 spells CASSQGVAGSTFF. The CDR3 nucleotides are TGCGCCAGCAGCCAAGGGGTGGCAGGGTCTACTTTCTTT.

The chain has TRBV6-1 and TRBJ1-5; 7 bases match TRBD1. Trimming removed 4 bases from V and 11 bases from J; junction bases left unmatched: 8. From germline, CDR1 is MNHNS and CDR2 SASEGT. This CDR3 is 13 amino acids long. CDR3 sequence: CASSGGFGTAQHF. In DNA form, the CDR3 reads TGTGCCAGCAGTGGGGGTTTTGGGACAGCCCAGCATTTT.

V and J are TRBV7-2 and TRBJ2-3; 8 bases are a match to TRBD2. CDR3 length: 15 amino acids. With 4 bases clipped from V and 3 bases from J, the junction kept 6 bases outside the gene matches. Germline loops: CDR1 SGHTA, CDR2 FQGNSA. CDR3 bases: TGTGCCAGCAGCTCCCAGGGACTAGTAACAGATACGCAGTATTTT. Protein product: CASSSQGLVTDTQYF.

The V gene is TRBV7-9, the J gene TRBJ2-3; D uncertain. Germline values: CDR1 SEHNR, CDR2 FQNEAQ (reference sequence). The CDR3 consists of 14 residues. V lost 5 bases and J lost 6, with 15 bases in between. The CDR3 loop reads CASSPTAASDTQYF. The CDR3 DNA is TGTGCCAGCAGCCCTACCGCTGCTTCCGATACGCAGTATTTT.

This clone was seen more than once but under ten times. In DNA, the CDR3 is TGCAGCGCAGAAGGGGGTGGGGACAGCTACGAGCAGTACTTC. It is translated as CSAEGGGDSYEQYF. This chain connects TRBV29-1 to TRBJ2-7, with 7 positions matching TRBD1. Losses at the gene ends were 7 bases for V and 3 bases for J; bases not matched to a gene: 12. CDR1 and CDR2 from the germline V gene are SQVTM and ANQGSEA. The CDR3 length is 14 residues.